What follows are 25 T cell receptor beta chains derived from one specimen sequenced in a study of response to subunit inactivated influenza vaccine. MiXCR, applied by TCRdb to the RT-PCR reads, yields one record per CDR3 protein. This sample carries roughly 290,000 distinct CDR3 sequences, 20% to 25% of them seen once, and the ten largest clones take 10%. The sample in question was PBMCs from blood, obtained about 20 months after vaccination. The receptors originated from a man aged 50-75 years who received an inactivated influenza vaccine.

The chain has TRBV2 and TRBJ1-5, with unresolved D. Germline assignment: CDR1 SNHLY and CDR2 FYNNEI. V shed 2 bases and J shed 4 bases, with 12 bases lying between them. The CDR3 runs 15 residues. CDR3 DNA sequence: TGTGCCAGCAGTGAAAGGATCCCCGGGAATCAGCCCCAGCATTTT. Its translation: CASSERIPGNQPQHF.

This clonotype appeared a few times. The chain is built from TRBV12-3 or TRBV12-4 and TRBJ1-2; D gene unclear. There are 13 residues in the CDR3. Trimming shortened V by 6 bases and J by 4 bases, and 12 bases separated the two germline ends. This chain's CDR3 is CASSPSRFYGYTF. The DNA of the CDR3 is TGTGCCAGCAGCCCGTCGCGCTTCTATGGCTACACCTTC.

This chain connects TRBV3-1 to TRBJ2-3; possibly TRBD1 for D (6 bases). CDR1 LGHDT and CDR2 YNNKEL come from the germline V gene (reference sequence). V was pared by 4 bases and J by 5 bases, with 16 bases between. The CDR3 loop spans 15 amino acids. DNA of the CDR3: TGTGCCAGCAGCCCCCTGGTTGGGGGCGGAGATACGCAGTATTTT. Its translation: CASSPLVGGGDTQYF.

This clonotype was detected once. V gene TRBV18 combines with J gene TRBJ2-5; D unresolved. CDR3 length: 14 residues. Trimming pared 1 base from V and 0 bases from J, leaving 6 bases between. Germline V lookup: CDR1 KGHSH, CDR2 LQKENI. The CDR3 region has the DNA TGTGCCAGCTCACCACGGGGTAACCAAGAGACCCAGTACTTC. It encodes CASSPRGNQETQYF. Supplemented by reference TRBV18 and TRBJ2-5, the full variable domain reads NAGVMQNPRHLVRRRGQEARLRCSPMKGHSHVYWYRQLPEEGLKFMVYLQKENIIDESGMPKERFSAEFPKEGPSILRIQQVVRGDSAAYFCASSPRGNQETQYFGPGTRLLVL.

This clonotype appeared a few times. V usage is TRBV4-2 and J usage is TRBJ1-2; D gene uncertain. The CDR3 spans 16 residues. V was cut by 0 bases and J by 7 bases, with 18 bases left in between. Germline values: CDR1 LGHNA, CDR2 YNFKEQ. The CDR3 DNA reads TGTGCCAGCAGCCAAGATTCGCTTAGAAGCACGGGTGGCTACACCTTC. Protein sequence: CASSQDSLRSTGGYTF.

This chain connects TRBV15 to TRBJ1-6, with 10 positions matching TRBD1. CDR3 size: 15 residues. V lost 5 bases, J lost 8 bases, and 6 bases stayed unmatched. Germline lookup yields CDR1 LNHNV and CDR2 YYDKDF (reference sequence). The CDR3 DNA sequence: TGTGCCACCAGCGGGGGGACAGGGGCGGATTCACCCCTCCACTTT. This translates into CATSGGTGADSPLHF.

This clonotype showed up just a few times. The CDR3 spells CASSSRTVYGYTF. The CDR3 coding sequence is TGTGCCAGCAGTTCCCGGACAGTCTATGGCTACACCTTC. The V gene is TRBV12-3 or TRBV12-4, the J gene TRBJ1-2; a possible D gene is TRBD1 (6 bases). The CDR3 extends over 13 amino acids. The V end lost 4 bases, the J end lost 4 bases, and 10 bases lay between the germline ends.

This chain joins TRBV7-3 and TRBJ2-3; D is unclear. The CDR3 runs 13 residues. The germline gives CDR1 SGHTA, CDR2 FQGTGA. Trimming removed 5 bases from V and 5 bases from J, with 11 bases in between. The CDR3 sequence is CASSPPFQDTQYF. As DNA, the CDR3 is TGTGCCAGCAGCCCCCCGTTCCAAGATACGCAGTATTTT.

V gene TRBV11-2 combines with J gene TRBJ1-4, with a weak D call TRBD1 (6 bases). The CDR3 is 17 amino acids. Germline-derived CDR1 and CDR2 are SGHAT and FQNNGV. Trimming took 0 bases from V and 4 from J, leaving 15 bases between them. CDR3: CASSLEGGGRVNEKLFF. CDR3 in DNA: TGTGCCAGCAGCTTAGAAGGCGGGGGGCGGGTTAATGAAAAACTGTTTTTT.

The CDR3 region has the DNA TGCGCCAGCAGCCAGGGATTGGGGGCCGCCAAAAACATTCAGTACTTC. This encodes CASSQGLGAAKNIQYF. This chain links TRBV4-1 with TRBJ2-4; maybe TRBD1 (6 bases). The length of the CDR3 is 16 residues. The germline V and J ends were trimmed by 3 bases and 1 base, with 13 bases remaining between them. The germline V gene has CDR1 MGHRA and CDR2 YSYEKL.

The chain recombines TRBV29-1 with TRBJ2-3; D not certain. The CDR3 length is 13 residues. Germline lookup yields CDR1 SQVTM and CDR2 ANQGSEA. V lost 4 bases, J lost 2 bases, and 10 bases lay in between. The CDR3: CSVASRFTDTQYF. CDR3 DNA: TGCAGCGTTGCAAGTAGATTCACAGATACGCAGTATTTT.

The chain joins TRBV20-1 to TRBJ2-7; 8 nucleotides line up with TRBD1. This CDR3 spans 12 amino acids. CDR1 and CDR2 from the germline V gene are DFQATT and SNEGSKA (reference sequence). The V and J ends lost 3 bases and 3 bases, in that order; junction bases with no gene match: 1. CDR3 DNA: TGCAGTGCTAGTGACAGGGGCTACGAGCAGTACTTC. Translating gives CSASDRGYEQYF.

The genes are TRBV12-3 or TRBV12-4 and TRBJ2-3; TRBD1 is a possible D gene (6 bases). The V end lost 5 bases, the J end lost 4 bases, and 13 bases lay between the germline ends. CDR3 length: 14 amino acids. This CDR3 reads CASSREQGSDTQYF. In DNA form, the CDR3 reads TGTGCCAGCAGTCGAGAACAGGGATCAGATACGCAGTATTTT.

This clonotype has only a few counts. V is TRBV4-3 and J is TRBJ1-3, with a weak D call TRBD1 (5 bases). Germline V gene lookup returns CDR1 LGHNA and CDR2 YSLEER. V was shortened by 0 bases and J by 4 bases, with 10 bases between the two germline ends. The CDR3 has 15 residues. The CDR3 nucleotides read TGCGCCAGCAGCCAAGATAGCCAGGGAGGAAACACCATATATTTT. It translates to CASSQDSQGGNTIYF.

V is TRBV11-2 and J is TRBJ2-1; 9 bases line up with TRBD2. This CDR3 region has 15 residues. Germline V CDR1 and CDR2: SGHAT, FQNNGV. V lost 2 bases to trimming and J lost 3 bases; unmatched junction nucleotides: 2. The CDR3 region is CASSLWRGGYNEQFF. The CDR3 coding sequence is TGTGCCAGCAGCTTATGGCGGGGGGGCTACAATGAGCAGTTCTTC.

This clonotype was picked up many times. The gene calls are TRBV5-1 and TRBJ2-1; 7 bases match TRBD2. The CDR3 sequence is 15 residues long. In germline, CDR1 is SGHRS, CDR2 YFSETQ. V lost 4 bases to trimming and J lost 0 bases; unmatched junction nucleotides: 4. The CDR3 is CASSPIAGSYNEQFF. For the CDR3, the DNA is TGCGCCAGCAGCCCAATAGCGGGCTCCTACAATGAGCAGTTCTTC. Full variable domain (missing parts from reference TRBV5-1 and TRBJ2-1): KAGVTQTPRYLIKTRGQQVTLSCSPISGHRSVSWYQQTPGQGLQFLFEYFSETQRNKGNFPGRFSGRQFSNSRSEMNVSTLELGDSALYLCASSPIAGSYNEQFFGPGTRLTVL.

The chain couples TRBV11-1 to TRBJ2-3; 13 nucleotides align to TRBD2. With 5 bases clipped from V and 0 bases from J, the junction kept 8 bases outside the gene matches. CDR3 size: 18 residues. Germline values: CDR1 SGHAT, CDR2 FQDESV (reference sequence). CDR3 residues: CASSPRLAGGTSTDTQYF. The CDR3 nucleotides are TGTGCCAGCAGCCCCCGACTAGCGGGGGGCACTAGCACAGATACGCAGTATTTT.

The genes are TRBV24-1 and TRBJ2-2, with TRBD2 matching over 12 bases. This CDR3 has 17 residues. Germline V gene lookup returns CDR1 KGHDR and CDR2 SFDVKD. Trimming removed 3 bases from V and 3 bases from J; junction bases left unmatched: 4. The CDR3 coding sequence is TGTGCCACCAGTGATCCGGGACTAGCGGGTTACACCGGGGAGCTGTTTTTT. It is translated as CATSDPGLAGYTGELFF.

The table lists this clonotype with many counts. V and J are TRBV6-4 and TRBJ1-4; a possible D gene is TRBD1 (6 bases). Trimming pared 9 bases from V and 5 bases from J, leaving 10 bases between. The CDR3 length is 12 residues. The germline V gene encodes CDR1 MRHNA and CDR2 SNTAGT. The CDR3 is CARQGFNEKLFF. CDR3 nucleotide sequence: TGTGCCAGACAGGGTTTCAATGAAAAACTGTTTTTT.

The table lists this clonotype with many counts. The chain couples TRBV4-1 to TRBJ1-1; 11 nucleotides match TRBD1. CDR3 size: 16 residues. CDR1 is MGHRA and CDR2 is YSYEKL in the germline V gene. J was trimmed by 11 bases and V by 2 bases; bases with no gene match: 13. The CDR3 DNA follows: TGCGCCAGCAGCCAATGGTCCGGGACAGGGGGATTCGAGGCTTTCTTT. It is translated as CASSQWSGTGGFEAFF.

This chain uses TRBV20-1 with TRBJ1-1; D may be TRBD1 (5 bases). The CDR3 sequence is 14 residues long. With 0 bases removed from V and 5 bases from J, the gap between germline ends came to 13 bases. CDR1 is DFQATT and CDR2 is SNEGSKA in the germline V gene (reference sequence). Here the CDR3 reads CSARDLGVGTEAFF. The CDR3 region has the DNA TGCAGTGCTAGAGATCTGGGGGTGGGGACTGAAGCTTTCTTT.

This clonotype came up many times. The chain links TRBV12-3 or TRBV12-4 to TRBJ1-1; D is possibly TRBD1 (6 bases). This CDR3 is 14 amino acids long. Trimming removed 2 bases from V and 4 bases from J, with 11 bases in between. The CDR3 loop is CASSLIGGGTEAFF. CDR3 coding DNA: TGTGCCAGCAGTTTAATCGGGGGCGGCACTGAAGCTTTCTTT.

This clonotype was detected only a few times. The chain employs TRBV28 and TRBJ2-7; D may be TRBD1 (6 bases). CDR1 and CDR2 (germline): MDHEN, SYDVKM. Trimming shortened V by 2 bases and J by 4 bases, and 12 bases separated the two germline ends. The CDR3 runs to 14 residues. CDR3 protein: CASSLTRTGYEQYF. CDR3 nucleotides: TGTGCCAGCAGTTTAACCAGAACAGGGTACGAGCAGTACTTC.

This clonotype was detected only a few times. The chain combines TRBV10-3 with TRBJ2-7, with D tentatively TRBD2 (6 bases). Per germline, CDR1 ENHRY and CDR2 SYGVKD. V was pared by 7 bases and J by 3 bases, with 7 bases between. CDR3 length: 11 amino acids. The CDR3 sequence is CAIMTSYEQYF. In nucleotides, the CDR3 is TGTGCCATCATGACTAGCTACGAGCAGTACTTC.

The sample holds many counts of this clonotype. The chain carries TRBV27 and TRBJ1-6; TRBD1 might be the D (6 bases). The CDR3 is 14 amino acids. The V end was cut by 3 bases, the J end by 8 bases, with 11 bases between. The V gene's germline CDR1 is MNHEY and CDR2 SMNVEV (reference sequence). CDR3 in amino acids: CASSFRDTYSPLHF. For the CDR3, the DNA is TGTGCCAGCAGTTTCCGGGACACGTATTCACCCCTCCACTTT.